Sequencing of this T cell receptor (beta chain) was carried out in a study of blood T cell repertoires in COVID-19. Study at large: PBMCs, B-cell-depleted T cells, or T cells provided the cDNA or gDNA that made up the material.

Original data processing: Nucleated cell counts were estimated from reference gene primer amplification. The protocol was immunoSEQ multiplex PCR, while the TCRdb copy is restricted to in-frame clones and leaves out a portion. The DNA was the basis for D and trimming; V, J and clone size are from that table. Here the sample spans a few hundred thousand clones, around nine tenths being singletons. It was during active infection that Seattle patients were enrolled and then longitudinally followed. This CDR3 spans 16 amino acids. Germline assignment: CDR1 KGHSH and CDR2 LQKENI. The V end lost 1 base, the J end lost 3 bases, and 13 bases lay between the germline ends.

Sequenced sample: peripheral blood. The receptor comes from a man aged 50-59 years with COVID-19, enrolled during active disease. The chain joins TRBV18 to TRBJ1-5; D unresolved. The CDR3 reads CASSPQGGENNQPQHF. The DNA of the CDR3 is TGTGCCAGCTCACCACAGGGAGGTGAAAACAATCAGCCCCAGCATTTT. The full variable domain, with the rest looked up from reference TRBV18 and TRBJ1-5, is NAGVMQNPRHLVRRRGQEARLRCSPMKGHSHVYWYRQLPEEGLKFMVYLQKENIIDESGMPKERFSAEFPKEGPSILRIQQVVRGDSAAYFCASSPQGGENNQPQHFGDGTRLSIL.